This TCR beta chain was sequenced during a study of blood T cell repertoires in COVID-19. Across the study: The United States, Italy and Spain were the sources of the acute and convalescent COVID-19 samples. The cDNA or gDNA used as material had been derived from T cells, B-cell-depleted T cells, or PBMCs.

Original methodology: Researchers report that nucleated cell counts were estimated from reference gene primer amplification. Profiled with immunoSEQ multiplex PCR; TCRdb holds only in-frame clones, not every one. V and J calls plus clone size are reproduced from that table; the DNA served to infer D and trimming. The top ten clones hold approximately 2.8% of a sample with roughly 81,000 clones, approximately 85% of them seen once. The CDR3 has 13 residues. The J segment lost 2 bases and the V segment lost 5 bases, leaving 3 bases of the junction unmatched. Germline CDR1 and CDR2: SQVTM and ANQGSEA. Seattle researchers signed up patients amid active infection and tracked them longitudinally.

The receptor was isolated from a woman of 80 years or more with COVID-19, enrolled during active disease. This chain links TRBV29-1 with TRBJ1-5, with 7 bases fitting TRBD1. Specimen: peripheral blood. The CDR3 loop reads CSVTGDGNQPQHF. CDR3 coding DNA: TGCAGCGTTACAGGGGACGGCAATCAGCCCCAGCATTTT.